What follows are 9 T cell receptor beta chains derived from one specimen sequenced in a study of T cells of healthy individuals. TCRdb reprocessed the 5' RACE reads with MiXCR, giving one entry per CDR3 protein. The sample contains 40,000 to 65,000 distinct CDR3 sequences, roughly 14% of which appear only once. These receptors originate from a human donor in good health.

This clonotype was seen ten or more times. The rearrangement uses TRBV2 and TRBJ2-7; D unclear. The CDR3 extends over 12 amino acids. V lost 7 bases, J lost 0 bases, and 7 bases lay in between. CDR1 and CDR2 from the germline V gene are SNHLY and FYNNEI. CDR3 amino acids: CASTQSSYEQYF. The CDR3 nucleotides are TGTGCCAGCACCCAATCCTCCTACGAGCAGTACTTC.

The chain has TRBV7-2 and TRBJ2-5, with a possible D match to TRBD2 (6 bases). The germline V gene encodes CDR1 SGHTA and CDR2 FQGNSA. The V end lost 9 bases, the J end lost 1 base, and 12 bases lay between the germline ends. The CDR3 extends over 13 amino acids. In nucleotides, the CDR3 is TGTGCCAGTAGCCGGGACTTCCAAGAGACCCAGTACTTC. Translated: CASSRDFQETQYF.

This clonotype was observed many times. This chain links TRBV7-2 with TRBJ2-1, with TRBD2 matching 8 bases. The CDR3 totals 16 residues. The V and J ends lost 3 bases and 4 bases, in that order; junction bases with no gene match: 8. Per the germline V gene, CDR1 is SGHTA and CDR2 is FQGNSA. CDR3 amino acids: CASSLQRGHLYNEQFF. The CDR3 coding sequence is TGTGCCAGCAGCTTGCAGCGGGGGCACCTTTACAATGAGCAGTTCTTC.

This clonotype was picked up a small number of times. This rearrangement joins TRBV6-5 to TRBJ1-1; 7 bases map to TRBD1. The V and J ends lost 5 bases and 5 bases, in that order; junction bases with no gene match: 11. CDR3 length: 15 residues. CDR1 is MNHEY and CDR2 is SVGAGI in the germline V gene. CDR3 in DNA: TGTGCCAGCAGTCCGACCACAGGGGTTCGGACTGAAGCTTTCTTT. Translated: CASSPTTGVRTEAFF.

This sequence joins TRBV5-1 and TRBJ2-1, with D perhaps being TRBD1 or TRBD2 (6 bases each). CDR3 length: 16 residues. Germline values: CDR1 SGHRS, CDR2 YFSETQ. V lost 6 bases and J lost 7, with 23 bases in between. The CDR3 reads CASTQIPGAPSNEQFF. DNA of the CDR3: TGCGCCAGCACCCAGATTCCGGGGGCCCCCTCAAATGAGCAGTTCTTC.

Many counts were recorded for this clonotype. The chain joins TRBV24-1 to TRBJ2-7; TRBD2 aligns across 12 bases. Unmatched junction bases numbered 5, after V lost 4 bases and J lost 5 bases. The CDR3 has 15 residues. CDR1 and CDR2 from the germline V gene are KGHDR and SFDVKD. This CDR3 is CATSERLAGAHEQYF. CDR3 in DNA: TGTGCCACCAGTGAGCGACTAGCGGGGGCTCACGAGCAGTACTTC.

The rearrangement links TRBV6-5 to TRBJ2-7, with 9 bases aligning to TRBD1. V gave up 6 bases and J gave up 1 base; unmatched junction bases: 7. The CDR3 has 15 amino acids. Germline V CDR1 and CDR2: MNHEY, SVGAGI. The DNA of the CDR3 is TGTGCCAGCAGCCGGGGACAGGGCAGGTCCTACGAGCAGTACTTC. Translation gives CASSRGQGRSYEQYF.

V and J are TRBV6-1 and TRBJ1-5; D gene unclear. Per the germline V gene, CDR1 is MNHNS and CDR2 is SASEGT. Trimming pared 7 bases from V and 6 bases from J, leaving 10 bases between. CDR3 size: 12 residues. CDR3 region: CASTVGFQPQHF. CDR3 sequence (DNA): TGTGCCAGCACCGTGGGCTTTCAGCCCCAGCATTTT.

In this sample, this clonotype turned up a few times. The rearrangement links TRBV6-2 or TRBV6-3 to TRBJ2-3; a weak D match, TRBD2 (6 bases). CDR3 size: 16 residues. V lost 2 bases to trimming and J lost 0 bases, with 12 bases between them. Germline V gives CDR1 MNHEY, CDR2 SVGEGT. The CDR3 region is CASSYGGATSTDTQYF. The CDR3 DNA sequence: TGTGCCAGCAGTTACGGCGGGGCCACTAGCACAGATACGCAGTATTTT.